A selection of T cell receptor beta chains follows, all from one sample in a study. Each CDR3 protein gets one entry after TCRdb re-called the multiplex PCR reads with MiXCR. The repertoire holds about 500 distinct CDR3 sequences, less than 9% seen once, with over 50% in the top ten. Sequencing was done on a sample of tumor-infiltrating Tregs sorted from the breast tumor. These receptors originate from a female donor with breast cancer. CDR3s include the opening cysteine and the closing phenylalanine or tryptophan. The D gene is left open where the match is weak. Clone sizes are shown as once, few or many counts, or a class when the clone is expanded.

j_call,clone_size,v_call,d_call,cdr3_nt,cdr3_aa
TRBJ1-2,large,TRBV12-3/TRBV12-4,TRBD1,TGTGCCAGCAGTTCTACAGGGGAACGAGGCTATGGCTACACCTTC,CASSSTGERGYGYTF
TRBJ1-2,large,TRBV12-3/TRBV12-4,NA,TGTGCCAGCAGTTCCGACAGGAGCTCTGGCTACACCTTC,CASSSDRSSGYTF
TRBJ1-2,medium-sized,TRBV12-3/TRBV12-4,NA,TGTGCCAGCAGTTTAGACAGAAACTATGGCTACACCTTC,CASSLDRNYGYTF
TRBJ1-2,many,TRBV12-3/TRBV12-4,NA,TGTGCCAGCAGCCCCAGGAACGGTGCTAACTATGGCTACACCTTC,CASSPRNGANYGYTF
TRBJ1-2,many,TRBV12-3/TRBV12-4,TRBD1,TGTGCCAGCAGTTCATGGGACAGGGGACCCTATGGCTACACCTTC,CASSSWDRGPYGYTF
TRBJ1-2,medium-sized,TRBV12-3/TRBV12-4,TRBD1,TGTGCCAGCAGACGGACAGGGCGGGATGGCTACACCTTC,CASRRTGRDGYTF
TRBJ1-2,large,TRBV12-3/TRBV12-4,NA,TGTGCCAGCAGTTCAAAATGGACAAAGGGTTTCTACTACACCTTC,CASSSKWTKGFYYTF
TRBJ1-2,many,TRBV12-3/TRBV12-4,NA,TGTGCCAGCAGGCGACATACGATCCTAGCTAACTATGGCTACACCTTC,CASRRHTILANYGYTF
TRBJ1-2,medium-sized,TRBV12-3/TRBV12-4,NA,TGTGCCAGCAGTTTAGCGGAGGGACGGAACTATGGCTACACCTTC,CASSLAEGRNYGYTF
TRBJ1-2,large,TRBV12-3/TRBV12-4,NA,TGTGCCAGCAGTTCAGGACATACATCCTTTGACTACACCTTC,CASSSGHTSFDYTF